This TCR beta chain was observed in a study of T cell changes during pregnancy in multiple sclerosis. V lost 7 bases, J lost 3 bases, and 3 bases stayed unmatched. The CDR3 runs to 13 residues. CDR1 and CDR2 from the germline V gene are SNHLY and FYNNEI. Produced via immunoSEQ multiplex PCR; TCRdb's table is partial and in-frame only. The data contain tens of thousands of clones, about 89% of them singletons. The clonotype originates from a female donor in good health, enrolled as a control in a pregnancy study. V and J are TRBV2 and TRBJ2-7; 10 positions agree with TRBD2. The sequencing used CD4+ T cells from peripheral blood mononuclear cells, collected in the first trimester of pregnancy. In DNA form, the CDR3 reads TGTGCCAGCAAGCGGGAGGGCCTCTACGAGCAGTACTTC. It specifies CASKREGLYEQYF.